This entry concerns a single TCR beta chain. Original data processing: Estimates of nucleated cell counts were drawn from the amplification of reference gene primers. Measured with immunoSEQ multiplex PCR; TCRdb has only the in-frame clones, and not every one. D and trimming come from the DNA, and the V and J calls and clone size come from that table. Of fewer than 350,000 clones in the sample, approximately 87% were seen once. The germline V gene encodes CDR1 LGHNA and CDR2 YNFKEQ. Trimming removed 1 base from V and 1 base from J; junction bases left unmatched: 12. This CDR3 spans 19 amino acids. The data were obtained in a study of blood T cell repertoires in COVID-19.

What was sequenced was peripheral blood. The sequence was obtained from a woman in her 30s with COVID-19, enrolled during active disease. V usage is TRBV4-2 and J usage is TRBJ2-3, with TRBD2 matching 9 bases. CDR3 amino acids: CASSQGDQRGERGTDTQYF. The CDR3 DNA sequence: TGTGCCAGCAGCCAAGGTGACCAGCGGGGGGAAAGGGGCACAGATACGCAGTATTTT.